This T cell receptor beta chain comes out of a study of siplizumab effects on memory and regulatory T cells. Regarding the study as a whole: No assignable naive or memory phenotype existed for roughly 80-96% of proliferating CD4+ or CD8+ clones.

With 0 bases clipped from V and 0 bases from J, the junction kept 1 base outside the gene matches. Germline-derived CDR1 and CDR2 are SGHNT and YENEEA. CDR3 length: 16 residues. Sequenced unstimulated subsets in a few donor pairs: CD4+ naive, CD4+ memory, CD8+ naive, CD8+ effector memory, CD8+ TEMRA. Data came from immunoSEQ multiplex PCR; TCRdb stores just in-frame clones and leaves some out. The sample carries about 26,000 clones, approximately 82% recorded once. About this clone: What it binds is unknown.

Sequencing input: memory CD4+ T cells sorted from blood. This sequence was found in a human donor in good health. The genes are TRBV11-3 and TRBJ2-1; 8 nucleotides match TRBD1. The CDR3 is CASSLEGTGSYNEQFF. The CDR3 DNA sequence: TGTGCCAGCAGCTTAGAGGGGACAGGCTCCTACAATGAGCAGTTCTTC.